This T cell receptor beta chain derives from a study of beta chain features in type 1 diabetes. Study-wide results and caveats: Type 1 diabetes patients showed a moderate but significant shortening of TCRB CDR3s in all four CD4+ subsets. Here, the possible influence of HLA type (on TCRB rearrangement) remained unresolved.

Turning to this clone: Its antigen is not identified.

Expressed TCRB transcripts were sequenced after all isolated RNA was converted to cDNA. TCRdb's copy holds only in-frame clones and misses some; the assay was immunoSEQ multiplex PCR. The data contain 45,000 to 60,000 clones, roughly 45% of them singletons. Germline V gene lookup returns CDR1 MDHEN and CDR2 SYDVKM. The CDR3 loop spans 19 amino acids. Unmatched junction bases numbered 21, after V lost 3 bases and J lost 7 bases. The V and J genes are TRBV28 and TRBJ2-7; TRBD2 matches at 10 bases. The TCR sequence derives from a man aged 30-40 years with type 1 diabetes. The sequenced sample consisted of stem cell memory CD4+ T cells from blood. The CDR3 DNA reads as TGTGCCAGCAGTTTTGAGGGTTACCGGACTAGCGGAGGTGGATGGGAGCAGTACTTC. This translates into CASSFEGYRTSGGGWEQYF.